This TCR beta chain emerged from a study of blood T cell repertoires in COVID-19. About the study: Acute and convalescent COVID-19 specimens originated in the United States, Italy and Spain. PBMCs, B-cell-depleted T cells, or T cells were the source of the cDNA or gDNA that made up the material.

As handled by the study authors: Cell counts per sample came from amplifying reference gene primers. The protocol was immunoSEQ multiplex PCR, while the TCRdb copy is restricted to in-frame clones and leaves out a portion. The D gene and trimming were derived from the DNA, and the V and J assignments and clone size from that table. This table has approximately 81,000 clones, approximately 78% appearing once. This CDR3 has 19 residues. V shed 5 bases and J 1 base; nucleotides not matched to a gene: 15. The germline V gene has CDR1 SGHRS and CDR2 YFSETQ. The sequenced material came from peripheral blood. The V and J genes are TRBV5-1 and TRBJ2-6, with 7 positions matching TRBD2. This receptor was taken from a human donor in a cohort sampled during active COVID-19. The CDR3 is CASSLSGEQGLSGANVLTF. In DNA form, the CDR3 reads TGCGCCAGCAGTTTGAGCGGCGAGCAGGGACTATCTGGGGCCAACGTCCTGACTTTC.